These 27 T cell receptor beta chains were sequenced from one sample in a study of shared clonotypes between healthy human individuals. Profiling relied on immunoSEQ multiplex PCR, and the TCRdb table lists in-frame clones only, not all of them. The repertoire holds approximately 740,000 clones, with about 91% as singletons. CD45RO-negative, CCR7-selected cells formed the naive CD8 fraction, which excluded terminally differentiated effector memory CD45RA+ cells. The sample comprised naive CD8+ T cells sorted from blood. The receptors were gathered from a man aged 30 to 39 in good health.

This clone was recorded only once. This chain uses TRBV29-1 with TRBJ2-1; D call uncertain. Trimming shortened V by 3 bases and J by 9 bases, and 15 bases separated the two germline ends. Germline V CDR1 and CDR2: SQVTM, ANQGSEA. The CDR3 is 13 amino acids. Here the CDR3 reads CSVEGLQRPEQFF. CDR3 DNA: TGCAGCGTTGAGGGCCTACAGCGTCCTGAGCAGTTCTTC.

The chain combines TRBV5-6 with TRBJ2-1, with TRBD1 matching over 7 bases. Germline V gene sequence: CDR1 SGHDT, CDR2 YYEEEE. V gave up 0 bases and J gave up 3 bases; unmatched junction bases: 3. CDR3 length: 15 amino acids. The CDR3 DNA is TGTGCCAGCAGCTTGGAAGGGGGCTTCTACAATGAGCAGTTCTTC. It is translated as CASSLEGGFYNEQFF.

The chain carries TRBV6-1 and TRBJ2-1; D remains ambiguous. Per the germline V gene, CDR1 is MNHNS and CDR2 is SASEGT. CDR3 length: 13 residues. V was shortened by 2 bases and J by 8 bases, with 10 bases between the two germline ends. Here the CDR3 DNA reads TGTGCCAGCAGTGAATTGGTAGGGTATGAGCAGTTCTTC. Its translation is CASSELVGYEQFF.

The chain employs TRBV29-1 and TRBJ2-2, with no clear D. This CDR3 is 13 amino acids long. Germline-derived CDR1 and CDR2 are SQVTM and ANQGSEA. The V end was cut by 4 bases, the J end by 0 bases, with 6 bases between. CDR3 sequence reads: CSVARSNTGELFF. CDR3 nucleotides: TGCAGCGTTGCACGGTCGAACACCGGGGAGCTGTTTTTT.

This rearrangement joins TRBV7-9 to TRBJ2-1, with TRBD2 identical over 13 bases. CDR3 length: 15 amino acids. Per the germline V gene, CDR1 is SEHNR and CDR2 is FQNEAQ (reference sequence). The V and J ends lost 1 base and 11 bases, in that order; junction bases with no gene match: 5. Here the CDR3 DNA reads TGTGCCAGCAGCTTAGTCGGGACTAGCGGGATGCAGCAGTTCTTC. The encoded protein is CASSLVGTSGMQQFF. The variable domain in full, completed from reference TRBV7-9 and TRBJ2-1, reads DTGVSQNPRHKITKRGQNVTFRCDPISEHNRLYWYRQTLGQGPEFLTYFQNEAQLEKSRLLSDRFSAERPKGSFSTLEIQRTEQGDSAMYLCASSLVGTSGMQQFFGPGTRLTVL.

The chain combines TRBV7-6 with TRBJ2-7; 11 nucleotides match TRBD2. This CDR3 is 15 amino acids long. The V and J ends lost 4 bases and 2 bases, in that order; junction bases with no gene match: 4. Germline V CDR1 and CDR2: SGHVS, FNYEAQ. For the CDR3, the DNA is TGTGCCAGCAGCTCTAGCGGGGGGCCCGCCTACGAGCAGTACTTC. The encoded protein is CASSSSGGPAYEQYF.

The V call is TRBV10-2, the J call TRBJ1-1; maybe TRBD1 (6 bases). V was shortened by 5 bases and J by 1 base, with 26 bases between the two germline ends. The CDR3 extends over 19 amino acids. The germline V gene has CDR1 WSHSY and CDR2 SAAADI. The CDR3 sequence: CASSKISLFGGQGNTEAFF. CDR3 DNA: TGCGCCAGCAGTAAAATTTCTTTGTTTGGGGGGCAGGGGAACACTGAAGCTTTCTTT.

The gene calls are TRBV7-2 and TRBJ2-5, with TRBD1 identical over 10 bases. V was pared by 3 bases and J by 3 bases, with 4 bases of the junction left unmatched. The CDR3 loop spans 15 amino acids. Germline loops: CDR1 SGHTA, CDR2 FQGNSA. CDR3 bases: TGTGCCAGCAGCTTGAGACAGGGGGCTAAAGAGACCCAGTACTTC. Its protein product is CASSLRQGAKETQYF.

This chain connects TRBV11-3 to TRBJ2-1; 12 nucleotides line up with TRBD2. The CDR3 is 16 amino acids. Germline values: CDR1 SGHNT, CDR2 YENEEA. The trim removed 5 bases at V and 7 bases at J, leaving 9 bases unmatched. DNA of the CDR3: TGTGCCAGCAGCGGTAGACTAGCGGGAGAGGGGAATGAGCAGTTCTTC. Protein product: CASSGRLAGEGNEQFF.

This clone showed up just a few times. J is TRBJ2-3 and V is TRBV6-6; TRBD1 matches 7 bases. The CDR3 covers 15 residues. V was clipped by 6 bases and J by 2 bases; unmatched bases: 8. Per the germline V gene, CDR1 is MNHNY and CDR2 is SVGAGI (reference sequence). The CDR3 nucleotides read TGTGCCAGCAGCAACCGGGACAGAGACACAGATACGCAGTATTTT. Translating gives CASSNRDRDTDTQYF.

This chain links TRBV28 with TRBJ2-3; 7 positions match TRBD1. Losses at the gene ends were 7 bases for V and 2 bases for J; bases not matched to a gene: 6. The CDR3 contains 14 residues. Germline CDR1 reads MDHEN; CDR2 reads SYDVKM. The CDR3 DNA follows: TGTGCCAGCACTGACAGGGAATCCACAGATACGCAGTATTTT. Translating it yields CASTDRESTDTQYF.

The V and J genes are TRBV7-9 and TRBJ2-5; 10 bases line up with TRBD1. The CDR3 is 16 residues long. Germline assignment: CDR1 SEHNR and CDR2 FQNEAQ (reference sequence). The J segment lost 5 bases and the V segment lost 5 bases, leaving 11 bases of the junction unmatched. CDR3: CASSPPRDRGVETQYF. CDR3 bases: TGTGCCAGCAGCCCTCCCAGGGACAGGGGAGTTGAGACCCAGTACTTC. Looking up the rest from reference TRBV7-9 and TRBJ2-5 gives the full variable domain: DTGVSQNPRHKITKRGQNVTFRCDPISEHNRLYWYRQTLGQGPEFLTYFQNEAQLEKSRLLSDRFSAERPKGSFSTLEIQRTEQGDSAMYLCASSPPRDRGVETQYFGPGTRLLVL.

In DNA form, the CDR3 reads TGTGCCTGGAGTGGGACAGGGCTTGACATTCAGTACTTC. Translation gives CAWSGTGLDIQYF. The chain employs TRBV30 and TRBJ2-4; 8 bases map to TRBD1. The trim removed 1 base at V and 8 bases at J, leaving 4 bases unmatched. This CDR3 comprises 13 residues. In germline, CDR1 is GTSNPN, CDR2 SVGIG (reference sequence).

The chain employs TRBV7-2 and TRBJ2-1; D is undetermined. The CDR3 contains 16 residues. The V end was cut by 2 bases, the J end by 4 bases, with 15 bases between. The V gene's germline CDR1 is SGHTA and CDR2 FQGNSA. CDR3: CASSLNPGSLYNEQFF. The DNA of the CDR3 is TGTGCCAGCAGCTTAAATCCGGGTTCCTTATACAATGAGCAGTTCTTC.

In the case of this clone: Other DNA sequences in this sample translate to the same CDR3. The chain has TRBV27 and TRBJ2-2; D unclear. The CDR3 runs to 12 residues. Germline assignment: CDR1 MNHEY and CDR2 SMNVEV (reference sequence). V was cut by 6 bases and J by 8 bases, with 10 bases left in between. CDR3 coding DNA: TGTGCCAGCAGCAACAGAGGTGGGGAGCTGTTTTTT. It encodes CASSNRGGELFF.

In this sample, this clone turned up a few times. Other DNA variants within this sample encode the same CDR3. This chain joins TRBV27 and TRBJ1-5, with D unresolved. CDR3 size: 12 residues. V shed 3 bases and J shed 2 bases, with 2 bases lying between them. Germline V CDR1 and CDR2: MNHEY, SMNVEV (reference sequence). The CDR3 region is CASSFGNQPQHF. The CDR3 bases are TGTGCCAGCAGTTTTGGCAATCAGCCCCAGCATTTT.

The chain uses TRBV15 and TRBJ2-4; tentative D call: TRBD2 (6 bases). This CDR3 region has 16 residues. V lost 0 bases, J lost 9 bases, and 18 bases lay in between. Per the germline V gene, CDR1 is LNHNV and CDR2 is YYDKDF (reference sequence). CDR3 region: CATSRESQAGYIIQYF. CDR3 DNA sequence: TGTGCCACCAGCAGAGAGAGTCAAGCGGGTTATATCATTCAGTACTTC.

The V call is TRBV19, the J call TRBJ2-7, with 8 bases identical to TRBD1. V was pared by 4 bases and J by 3 bases, with 11 bases of the junction left unmatched. The CDR3 contains 16 residues. CDR1 and CDR2 from the germline V gene are LNHDA and SQIVND (reference sequence). The CDR3 sequence: CASSTLTGDGGYEQYF. CDR3 DNA sequence: TGTGCCAGTAGTACCTTGACAGGGGATGGCGGCTACGAGCAGTACTTC. Full variable domain (rest looked up from reference TRBV19 and TRBJ2-7): DGGITQSPKYLFRKEGQNVTLSCEQNLNHDAMYWYRQDPGQGLRLIYYSQIVNDFQKGDIAEGYSVSREKKESFPLTVTSAQKNPTAFYLCASSTLTGDGGYEQYFGPGTRLTVT.

The chain is built from TRBV9 and TRBJ2-5, with D uncertain. Germline CDR1 is SGDLS and CDR2 is YYNGEE. V gave up 0 bases and J gave up 4 bases, with 13 bases separating them. This CDR3 spans 15 amino acids. DNA for the CDR3: TGTGCCAGCAGCGTAGGACCCTCCGAGGTAGAGACCCAGTACTTC. Encoded protein: CASSVGPSEVETQYF.

This clone was detected only once. This chain connects TRBV7-8 to TRBJ1-2; TRBD1 aligns across 7 bases. The J segment lost 6 bases and the V segment lost 1 base, leaving 17 bases of the junction unmatched. CDR1 is SGHVS, CDR2 FQNEAQ, per germline. This CDR3 region has 18 residues. Here the CDR3 reads CASSLEDSDRVESNGYTF. The CDR3 DNA sequence: TGTGCCAGCAGCTTAGAGGACAGTGACAGGGTCGAATCGAATGGCTACACCTTC.

About this clone: Other DNA sequences in the sample encode the same CDR3. This chain connects TRBV9 to TRBJ2-5, with D possibly TRBD2 on 6 matching bases. The germline V gene encodes CDR1 SGDLS and CDR2 YYNGEE. This CDR3 spans 14 amino acids. Trimming cost V 2 bases and J 2 bases, with 10 bases left between them. The DNA of the CDR3 is TGTGCCAGCAGCGTCACGGGACTGCAAGAGACCCAGTACTTC. Protein: CASSVTGLQETQYF. Supplemented by reference TRBV9 and TRBJ2-5, the full variable domain reads DSGVTQTPKHLITATGQRVTLRCSPRSGDLSVYWYQQSLDQGLQFLIQYYNGEERAKGNILERFSAQQFPDLHSELNLSSLELGDSALYFCASSVTGLQETQYFGPGTRLLVL.

The J gene is TRBJ2-7, the V gene TRBV15, with 8 bases aligning to TRBD1. V gave up 3 bases and J gave up 3 bases; unmatched junction bases: 10. The CDR3 extends over 16 amino acids. CDR1 LNHNV and CDR2 YYDKDF come from the germline V gene (reference sequence). The CDR3, as DNA: TGTGCCACCAGCAGTGCCGCCGGGACAGGCCACTACGAGCAGTACTTC. The encoded protein is CATSSAAGTGHYEQYF.

This clone was detected once. The rearrangement joins TRBV7-9 to TRBJ2-5; 10 nucleotides line up with TRBD1. This CDR3 is 14 amino acids long. Per germline, CDR1 SEHNR and CDR2 FQNEAQ (reference sequence). Unmatched junction bases numbered 5, after V lost 5 bases and J lost 5 bases. Here the CDR3 DNA reads TGTGCCAGCAGCCTCCGGGACAGGGGCGAGACCCAGTACTTC. Encoded protein: CASSLRDRGETQYF.

This chain links TRBV5-5 with TRBJ2-1, with D uncertain. Germline V CDR1 and CDR2: SGHKS, YYEKEE (reference sequence). The CDR3 runs 14 residues. The V gene lost 2 bases and the J gene lost 4 bases, with 10 bases spanning the gap. The CDR3: CASSFGGRYNEQFF. In DNA form, the CDR3 reads TGTGCCAGCAGCTTTGGCGGTAGATACAATGAGCAGTTCTTC.

This chain uses TRBV5-1 with TRBJ1-4, with D maybe TRBD1 (6 bases). Trimming pared 2 bases from V and 6 bases from J, leaving 17 bases between. The CDR3 contains 16 residues. Germline values: CDR1 SGHRS, CDR2 YFSETQ. CDR3 residues: CASSFDTGTLDEKLFF. CDR3 nucleotide sequence: TGCGCCAGCAGCTTTGACACAGGGACCCTGGATGAAAAACTGTTTTTT.

This rearrangement joins TRBV7-6 to TRBJ2-6; 9 bases fit TRBD1. The CDR3 loop spans 19 amino acids. Germline loops: CDR1 SGHVS, CDR2 FNYEAQ. J was trimmed by 0 bases and V by 5 bases; bases with no gene match: 11. The CDR3 protein is CASSPGPGQGFSGANVLTF. The DNA of the CDR3 is TGTGCCAGCAGCCCCGGGCCGGGACAGGGATTCTCTGGGGCCAACGTCCTGACTTTC.

The J gene is TRBJ2-7, the V gene TRBV5-1; perhaps TRBD2 as D (6 bases). The CDR3 consists of 12 residues. With 7 bases removed from V and 7 bases from J, the gap between germline ends came to 15 bases. CDR1 is SGHRS and CDR2 is YFSETQ in the germline V gene. The CDR3 DNA sequence: TGCGCCAGCTCCGAGCGGGCGGGGGAGCAGTACTTC. Its protein product is CASSERAGEQYF.